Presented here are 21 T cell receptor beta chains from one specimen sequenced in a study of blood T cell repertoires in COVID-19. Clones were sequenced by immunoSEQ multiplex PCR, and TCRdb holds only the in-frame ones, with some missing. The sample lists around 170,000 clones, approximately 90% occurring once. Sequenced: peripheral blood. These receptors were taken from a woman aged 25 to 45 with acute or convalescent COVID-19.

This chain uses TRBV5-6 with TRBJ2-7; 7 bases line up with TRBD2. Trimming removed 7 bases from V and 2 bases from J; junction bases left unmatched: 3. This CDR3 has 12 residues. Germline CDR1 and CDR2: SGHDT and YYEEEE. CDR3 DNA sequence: TGTGCCAGCGCGAGCGGGACCTACGAGCAGTACTTC. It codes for CASASGTYEQYF.

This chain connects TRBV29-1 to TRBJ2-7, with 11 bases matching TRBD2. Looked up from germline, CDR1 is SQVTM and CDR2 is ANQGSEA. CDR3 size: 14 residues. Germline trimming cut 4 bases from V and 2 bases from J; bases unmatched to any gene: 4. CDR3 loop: CSVAGTSGAYEQYF. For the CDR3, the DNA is TGCAGCGTTGCCGGGACTAGCGGAGCCTACGAGCAGTACTTC.

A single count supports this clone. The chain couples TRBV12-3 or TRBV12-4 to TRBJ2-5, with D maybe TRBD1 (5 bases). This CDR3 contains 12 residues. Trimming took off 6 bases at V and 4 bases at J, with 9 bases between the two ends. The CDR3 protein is CASSSDRETQYF. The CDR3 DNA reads TGTGCCAGCAGCAGCGACAGAGAGACCCAGTACTTC.

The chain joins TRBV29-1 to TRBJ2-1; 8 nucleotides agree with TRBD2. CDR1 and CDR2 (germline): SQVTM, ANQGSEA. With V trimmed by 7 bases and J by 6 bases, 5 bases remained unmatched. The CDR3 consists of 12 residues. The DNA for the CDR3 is TGCAGCGGCCAACTAGCGGCCAATGAGCAGTTCTTC. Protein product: CSGQLAANEQFF.

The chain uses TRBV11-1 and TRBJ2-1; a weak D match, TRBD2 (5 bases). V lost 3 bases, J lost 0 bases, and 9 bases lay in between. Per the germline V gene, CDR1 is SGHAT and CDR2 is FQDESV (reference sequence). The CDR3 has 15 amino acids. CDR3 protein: CASSFDYNSYNEQFF. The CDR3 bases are TGTGCCAGCAGCTTTGACTACAACTCCTACAATGAGCAGTTCTTC.

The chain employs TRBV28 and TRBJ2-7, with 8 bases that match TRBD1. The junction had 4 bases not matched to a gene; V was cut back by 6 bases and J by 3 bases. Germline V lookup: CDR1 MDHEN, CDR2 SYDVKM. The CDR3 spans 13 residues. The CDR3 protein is CASSRTGGYEQYF. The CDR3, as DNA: TGTGCCAGCAGCCGAACAGGGGGCTACGAGCAGTACTTC. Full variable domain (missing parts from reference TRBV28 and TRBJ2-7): DVKVTQSSRYLVKRTGEKVFLECVQDMDHENMFWYRQDPGLGLRLIYFSYDVKMKEKGDIPEGYSVSREKKERFSLILESASTNQTSMYLCASSRTGGYEQYFGPGTRLTVT.

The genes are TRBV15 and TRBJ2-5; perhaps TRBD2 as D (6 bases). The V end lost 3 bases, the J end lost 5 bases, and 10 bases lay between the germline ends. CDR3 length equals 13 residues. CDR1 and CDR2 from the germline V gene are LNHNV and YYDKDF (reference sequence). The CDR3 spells CATSRGGGETQYF. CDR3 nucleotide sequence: TGTGCCACCAGCAGGGGTGGGGGGGAGACCCAGTACTTC. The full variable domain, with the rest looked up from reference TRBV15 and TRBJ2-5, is DAMVIQNPRYQVTQFGKPVTLSCSQTLNHNVMYWYQQKSSQAPKLLFHYYDKDFNNEADTPDNFQSRRPNTSFCFLDIRSPGLGDTAMYLCATSRGGGETQYFGPGTRLLVL.

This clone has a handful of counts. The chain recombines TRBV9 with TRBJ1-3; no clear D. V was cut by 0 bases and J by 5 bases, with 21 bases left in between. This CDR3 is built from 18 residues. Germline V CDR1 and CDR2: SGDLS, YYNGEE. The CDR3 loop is CASSVGSILAQTRNTIYF. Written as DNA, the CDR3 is TGTGCCAGCAGCGTAGGGTCGATCTTAGCCCAGACCAGAAACACCATATATTTT.

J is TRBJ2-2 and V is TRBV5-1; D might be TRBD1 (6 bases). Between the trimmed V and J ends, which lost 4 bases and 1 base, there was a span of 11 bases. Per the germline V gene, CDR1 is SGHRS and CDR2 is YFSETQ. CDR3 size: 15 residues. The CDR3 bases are TGCGCCAGCAGCCAGACAGGACAGAACACCGGGGAGCTGTTTTTT. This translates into CASSQTGQNTGELFF.

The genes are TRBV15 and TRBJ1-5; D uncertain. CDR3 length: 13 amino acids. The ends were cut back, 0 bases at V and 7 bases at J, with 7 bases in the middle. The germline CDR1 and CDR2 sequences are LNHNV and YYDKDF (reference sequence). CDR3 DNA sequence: TGTGCCACCAGCAGAGACCGGGTCCAGCCCCAGCATTTT. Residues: CATSRDRVQPQHF. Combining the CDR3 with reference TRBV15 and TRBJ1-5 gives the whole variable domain DAMVIQNPRYQVTQFGKPVTLSCSQTLNHNVMYWYQQKSSQAPKLLFHYYDKDFNNEADTPDNFQSRRPNTSFCFLDIRSPGLGDTAMYLCATSRDRVQPQHFGDGTRLSIL.

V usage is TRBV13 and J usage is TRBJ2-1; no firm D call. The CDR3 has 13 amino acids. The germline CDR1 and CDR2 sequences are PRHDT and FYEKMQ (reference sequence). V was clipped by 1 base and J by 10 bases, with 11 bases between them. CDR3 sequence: CASSLVTFGEQFF. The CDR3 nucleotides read TGTGCCAGCAGCTTAGTAACCTTCGGGGAGCAGTTCTTC.

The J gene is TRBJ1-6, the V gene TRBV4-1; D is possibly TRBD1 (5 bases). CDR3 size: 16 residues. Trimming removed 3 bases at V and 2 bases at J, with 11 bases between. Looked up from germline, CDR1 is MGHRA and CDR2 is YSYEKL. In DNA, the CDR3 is TGCGCCAGCAGCCAGTCTCAGGGAACCTATAATTCACCCCTCCACTTT. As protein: CASSQSQGTYNSPLHF.

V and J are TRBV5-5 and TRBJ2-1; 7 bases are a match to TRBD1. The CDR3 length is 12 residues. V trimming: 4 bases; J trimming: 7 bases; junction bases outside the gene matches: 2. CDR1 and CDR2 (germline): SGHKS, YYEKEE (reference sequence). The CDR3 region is CASSPTGNEQFF. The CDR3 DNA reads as TGTGCCAGCAGCCCGACAGGGAATGAGCAGTTCTTC.

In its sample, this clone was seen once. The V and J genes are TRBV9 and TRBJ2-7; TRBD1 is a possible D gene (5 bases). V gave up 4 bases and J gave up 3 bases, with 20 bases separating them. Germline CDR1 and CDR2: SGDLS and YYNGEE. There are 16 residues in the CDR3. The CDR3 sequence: CASSPSTGNGIYEQYF. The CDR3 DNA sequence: TGTGCCAGCAGCCCCTCAACAGGTAATGGGATCTACGAGCAGTACTTC. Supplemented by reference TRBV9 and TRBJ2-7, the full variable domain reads DSGVTQTPKHLITATGQRVTLRCSPRSGDLSVYWYQQSLDQGLQFLIQYYNGEERAKGNILERFSAQQFPDLHSELNLSSLELGDSALYFCASSPSTGNGIYEQYFGPGTRLTVT.

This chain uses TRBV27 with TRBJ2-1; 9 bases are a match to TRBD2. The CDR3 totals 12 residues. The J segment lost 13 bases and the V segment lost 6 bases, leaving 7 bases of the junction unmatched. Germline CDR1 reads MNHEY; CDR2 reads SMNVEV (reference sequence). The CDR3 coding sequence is TGTGCCAGCAGAAGGGATAGCGGGGGACAGTTCTTC. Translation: CASRRDSGGQFF.

Here the CDR3 reads CASGSRALYEQYF. The CDR3 DNA follows: TGTGCTAGTGGTTCCCGAGCTCTCTACGAGCAGTACTTC. The chain employs TRBV12-5 and TRBJ2-7; D call uncertain. CDR1 and CDR2 (germline): LGHNT, FRNRAP. CDR3 size: 13 residues. Trimming pared 4 bases from V and 3 bases from J, leaving 10 bases between. The whole variable domain, remainder taken from reference TRBV12-5 and TRBJ2-7, is DARVTQTPRHKVTEMGQEVTMRCQPILGHNTVFWYRQTMMQGLELLAYFRNRAPLDDSGMPKDRFSAEMPDATLATLKIQPSEPRDSAVYFCASGSRALYEQYFGPGTRLTVT.

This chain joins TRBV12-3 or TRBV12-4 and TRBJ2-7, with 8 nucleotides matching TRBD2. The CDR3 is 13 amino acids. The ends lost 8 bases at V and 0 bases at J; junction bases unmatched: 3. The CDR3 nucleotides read TGTGCCAGCGCACTAGCGGCCTCCTACGAGCAGTACTTC. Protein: CASALAASYEQYF.

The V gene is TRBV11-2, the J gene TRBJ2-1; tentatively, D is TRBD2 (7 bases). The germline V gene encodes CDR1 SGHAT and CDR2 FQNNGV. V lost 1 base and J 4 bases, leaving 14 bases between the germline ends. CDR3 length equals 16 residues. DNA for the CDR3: TGTGCCAGCAGCTTAGTTAGGGGGAGGGAATACAATGAGCAGTTCTTC. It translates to CASSLVRGREYNEQFF.

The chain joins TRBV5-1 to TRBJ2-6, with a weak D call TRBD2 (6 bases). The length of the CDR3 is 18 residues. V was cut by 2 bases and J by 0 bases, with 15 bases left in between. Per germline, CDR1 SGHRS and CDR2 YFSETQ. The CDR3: CASSFNGGLRSGANVLTF. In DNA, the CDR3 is TGCGCCAGCAGCTTCAACGGGGGACTCCGCTCTGGGGCCAACGTCCTGACTTTC.

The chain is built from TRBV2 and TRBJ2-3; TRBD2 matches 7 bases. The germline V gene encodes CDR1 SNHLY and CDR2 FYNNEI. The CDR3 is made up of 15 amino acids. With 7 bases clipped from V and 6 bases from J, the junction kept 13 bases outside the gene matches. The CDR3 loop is CASTIGGREGDTQYF. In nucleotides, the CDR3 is TGTGCCAGCACCATTGGGGGGAGGGAGGGCGATACGCAGTATTTT.

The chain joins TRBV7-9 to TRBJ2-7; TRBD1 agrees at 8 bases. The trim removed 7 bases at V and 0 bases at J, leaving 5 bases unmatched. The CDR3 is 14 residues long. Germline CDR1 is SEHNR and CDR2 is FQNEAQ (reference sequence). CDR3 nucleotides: TGTGCCAGCAATCTAGGACAGGGCTCCTACGAGCAGTACTTC. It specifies CASNLGQGSYEQYF.